This T cell receptor beta chain was obtained from a study of blood T cell repertoires in COVID-19 (dated by TCRdb to the early 2020s). Some background on the complete study: Collaborator samples came from the United States, Italy and Spain and covered acute and convalescent phases of COVID-19. The material from the prospective study consisted of cDNA or gDNA derived from T cells, B-cell-depleted T cells, or PBMCs. Subjects who had been exposed to COVID-19, were actively infected with it, or had recovered from it provided the deeply sampled blood TCRbeta repertoires that made up the dataset. The repertoires were released in a freely available public database intended as a resource for research on the immune response to SARS-CoV-2. Samples were obtained from the ongoing ImmuneRACE study (first 160 participants) and from 1,200 or so subjects provided by 6 global collaborators. Sample metadata almost always included a de-identified subject ID, COVID-19 status, age in years and sex. Where HLA class I and class II types were available, the types were taken from metadata supplied by the sample provider, not from assay-based typing. Overall results and qualifications from the work: The amount of clinical and demographic metadata varied by source and participant and was provided uncurated.

Concerning this clone: There is no known antigen for this receptor. The record has no base qualities; no much larger clone is one base away.

One collaborating source in Seattle enrolled patients while the patients were actively infected and followed the patients over time throughout the course of disease. The collaborating institutions used their own protocols to collect whole blood in K2EDTA tubes. For TCRbeta analysis, collaborator samples were shipped as frozen whole blood, as isolated PBMCs, or as DNA extracted from either sample type. The cysteine opens and the phenylalanine closes a CDR3 of 14 amino acids. Only the CDR3 part of the read is kept: 42 bases, read in frame from the first base. CDR1 is given as SQVTM and CDR2 as ANQGSEA, both from the germline V gene. Here V drops 6 bases and J drops 6 bases, and the junction holds 14 bases not matched to any gene. The immunoSEQ Assay, a bias-controlled multiplex PCR, was used to amplify TCRbeta CDR3 regions from genomic DNA. In the paper's pipeline: Within the assay, amplification of reference gene primers was used to estimate how many nucleated cells each sample contained. To quantify the absolute abundance of each unique TCRbeta CDR3 rearrangement, sequence reads were collapsed and filtered. For each sample, productive Simpson clonality was calculated as the square root of Simpson's diversity index across productive rearrangements. Sourced from immuneACCESS, this table was stored by TCRdb with only in-frame sequences that have V and J called. A share of the clones is absent; for the studies checked, an unresolved V gene accounts for under half, and the remainder has no known explanation. That table is the source of V, J and clone size, and D and trimming were worked out from the DNA. Within this sample are about 410,000 clones, with 89% of them counted one time only. The ten largest clones capture 1.5% to 1.9% of the sample.

The source is a middle-aged woman with COVID-19, enrolled during active disease. The material sequenced was peripheral blood. The V and J segments used are TRBV29-1 and TRBJ2-7, with 7 middle bases fitting TRBD2. The nucleotides read TGCAGCGTATCCCCTTGGAGGGCTAGCGGCGAGCAGTACTTC. Its protein product is CSVSPWRASGEQYF.